The present T cell receptor beta chain was sequenced within a study of blood T cell repertoires in COVID-19. V was pared by 6 bases and J by 2 bases, with 10 bases between. Germline values: CDR1 KGHSH, CDR2 LQKENI. The CDR3 consists of 13 residues. Original processing methods: Estimates of nucleated cell counts were drawn from the amplification of reference gene primers. The table came from immunoSEQ multiplex PCR; TCRdb's copy has only in-frame clones and leaves some out. That table gives V, J and clone size, and the DNA gave D and trimming. The repertoire has about 240,000 clones, approximately 83% of them found once; the top ten carry about 3%.

The material sequenced was peripheral blood. The clonotype originates from a woman under 40 who had recovered from COVID-19. The rearrangement links TRBV18 to TRBJ1-1; D call uncertain. CDR3 coding DNA: TGTGCCAGCTCCCAGCAGGAAAACACTGAAGCTTTCTTT. Translated: CASSQQENTEAFF.